This entry lists 4 T cell receptor beta chains sequenced from one sample in a study of T cell changes during pregnancy in multiple sclerosis. Generated by immunoSEQ multiplex PCR, the TCRdb table keeps only in-frame clones and is missing some. The top ten hold 3% to 4.5% of the sample, which has around 62,000 clones, roughly 93% seen once. Here the sequenced sample was CD8+ T cells from peripheral blood mononuclear cells, taken in the second trimester of pregnancy. These receptors were taken from a female donor with multiple sclerosis, enrolled in a pregnancy study.

This chain connects TRBV28 to TRBJ2-7; 12 bases are shared with TRBD2. The CDR3 runs to 17 residues. V was clipped by 5 bases and J by 5 bases; unmatched bases: 13. Germline values: CDR1 MDHEN, CDR2 SYDVKM. CDR3 coding DNA: TGTGCCAGCAGTAGAAGACTAGCGGGGGACTTTACTCACGAGCAGTACTTC. Translation: CASSRRLAGDFTHEQYF.

V is TRBV27 and J is TRBJ2-1, with TRBD1 matching over 11 bases. Germline V gene sequence: CDR1 MNHEY, CDR2 SMNVEV (reference sequence). Trimming cost V 7 bases and J 3 bases; bases outside gene matches: 5. The CDR3 has 15 amino acids. CDR3 in amino acids: CASTLGTGGYNEQFF. CDR3 bases: TGTGCCAGCACTCTGGGGACAGGGGGCTACAATGAGCAGTTCTTC.

The CDR3 region is CATRPGTDTQYF. The CDR3 bases are TGTGCCACACGGCCAGGTACAGATACGCAGTATTTT. The genes are TRBV6-6 and TRBJ2-3; the D is unclear. The germline gives CDR1 MNHNY, CDR2 SVGAGI (reference sequence). CDR3 length: 12 amino acids. The V and J ends lost 10 bases and 3 bases respectively, with 11 bases between them.

V usage is TRBV9 and J usage is TRBJ2-7, with D perhaps matching TRBD2 (6 bases). The CDR3 is made up of 14 amino acids. Germline-derived CDR1 and CDR2 are SGDLS and YYNGEE. Trimming cost V 0 bases and J 2 bases, with 9 bases left between them. In DNA, the CDR3 is TGTGCCAGCAGCGTAGTTCCGGGAGCCTACGAGCAGTACTTC. This translates into CASSVVPGAYEQYF.